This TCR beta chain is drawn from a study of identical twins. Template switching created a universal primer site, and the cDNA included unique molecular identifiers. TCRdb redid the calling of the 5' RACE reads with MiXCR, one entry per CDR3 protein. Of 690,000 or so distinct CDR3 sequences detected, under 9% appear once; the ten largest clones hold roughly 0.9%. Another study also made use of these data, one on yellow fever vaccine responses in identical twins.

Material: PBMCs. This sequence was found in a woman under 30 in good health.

CDR3 in DNA: TGCAGTGGGGGGTGGGAGACCCAGTACTTC. It yields the protein CSGGWETQYF. V and J are TRBV20-1 and TRBJ2-5, with D possibly being TRBD1 or TRBD2 (5 bases each). The CDR3 contains 10 residues. The V gene's germline CDR1 is DFQATT and CDR2 SNEGSKA (reference sequence). The ends were cut back, 7 bases at V and 5 bases at J, with 8 bases in the middle.